This T cell receptor beta chain comes out of a study of CD8+ T cells in alopecia areata. Study summary: Grafted skin came from C3H/HeJ donors with spontaneous alopecia (roughly 6-12 months old) and was placed on approximately 7-10-week-old female C3H/HeJ mice.

This clone has a handful of counts. These gene names are mouse names. The DNA ends 4 residues before the CDR3 does, and the rest of the CDR3 is filled in from the germline J gene. This specimen includes other DNA sequences encoding the same CDR3. Combined cutaneous lymph node cells underwent sorting by CD4, CD8alpha, NKG2D, NKG2ACE and additional markers. cDNA prepared by RNA extraction and subsequent reverse transcription served as the template for sequencing. The repertoire was sequenced with immunoSEQ multiplex PCR; TCRdb's copy has only in-frame clones and lacks some. The data show more than 250,000 clones, with none appearing a single time. The junction had 1 base not matched to a gene; V was cut back by 4 bases and J by 2 bases. The germline V gene has CDR1 NNHNN and CDR2 SYGAGS (reference sequence). The CDR3 runs to 13 residues.

The rearrangement links TRBV13-2 to TRBJ1-2; TRBD1 agrees at 8 bases. This clonotype originated in a C3H/HeJ mouse with alopecia areata. The mouse strain carries the MHC haplotype H2-k. Source material: CD4+ T cells sorted from a lymph node. The CDR3 DNA, read in part, is TGTGCCAGCGGTCAGGGGGCGAACTCC. Translating gives CASGQGANS. From start to end, the CDR3 is CASGQGANSDYTF.